This T cell receptor beta chain is drawn from a study of blood T cell repertoires in COVID-19. Original analysis: Estimates of nucleated cell counts were drawn from the amplification of reference gene primers. The data were produced by immunoSEQ multiplex PCR, yet TCRdb's version contains in-frame clones alone and is incomplete. Clonal size and the V and J genes are those of that table, whereas D and trimming came from the DNA. Of 150,000 or so clones in the sample, around 83% were seen once. The CDR3 consists of 16 residues. V was clipped by 2 bases and J by 2 bases; unmatched bases: 2. Germline V gene data show CDR1 as ENHRY and CDR2 as SYGVKD.

Sequencing input: peripheral blood. The source of this sequence is an older woman with COVID-19, enrolled during active disease. The V and J genes are TRBV10-3 and TRBJ1-6, with 8 bases matching TRBD1. CDR3: CAISEPQGAYNSPLHF. The CDR3 DNA sequence: TGTGCCATCAGTGAGCCACAGGGGGCCTATAATTCACCCCTCCACTTT.